This T cell receptor (beta chain) stems from a study of early T cells in non-severe SARS-CoV-2 infection (dated by TCRdb to the early 2020s). At the level of the whole study: Because TCR sequencing relied on bulk RNA taken from unsorted whole blood, pairing of alpha and beta chains was not possible.

As concerns this clonotype: The antigen it binds to is not known. Per-base qualities were not stored, and no clone one base away is much larger.

The library was produced with 5' RACE. The sequencing machine was a NextSeq 500. In the TCR library protocol, unique molecular identifiers were attached to individual cDNA molecules to correct for PCR bias and sequencing error. Sequencing covered both TCR alpha and beta chains, and within each sample the abundances of alpha and beta sequences were tightly co-correlated. In the paper's pipeline: Decombinator V4 was used to annotate the V gene, J gene and CDR3 of the TCR sequences. Expanded TCRs were defined as changing significantly between any two time points under a Poisson model with p below 0.0001. TCR abundances were normalised to the total number of TCRs sequenced per sample and expressed as counts per million. MAIT TCRs were defined by TRAV1-2 paired with TRAJ12, TRAJ20 or TRAJ33, and iNKT TCRs by TRAV10 paired with TRAJ18. VDJdb, accessed on 1 November 2021, was searched for TCRs annotated for CMV, EBV and SARS-CoV-2, and TCRs annotated for more than one antigen were excluded. TCRdb reanalyzed the raw reads on its own, using fastp at Q25 for trimming and MiXCR for clone calling, and kept in-frame beta chains. Every CDR3 protein is listed once, alongside the most common genes and DNA of its rows. None of the V and J calls come from the authors' own analysis; TCRdb made them. The sample table records approximately 75,000 distinct CDR3 sequences; more than 12% of these occur just once. The ten largest clones add up to roughly 3.7% of the sample.

Study-wide conclusions, independent of this receptor: VDJdb matching was skewed toward anti-spike CD8 responses and likely underestimated virus-specific expansions by missing private and CD4 specificities.

The CDR3 sequence holds 14 residues, the cysteine and phenylalanine included. The only DNA kept is the CDR3, 42 bases in frame from the first base. The germline V gene provides CDR1 SGHRS and CDR2 YFSETQ. A distance of 8 bases separates the germline ends of V and J, which lose 0 bases and 4 bases respectively. The study was a case-control design nested within a healthcare worker cohort in London, UK, with weekly nasopharyngeal swab PCR tests and blood sampling. Healthcare workers were recruited during the week of the UK lockdown, between 23 and 31 March 2020, and followed weekly for up to roughly 15 weeks.

In this chain, TRBV5-1 is recombined with TRBJ2-4; the D gene assignment is ambiguous. This clonotype originated in an adult who was a healthcare worker with PCR-confirmed SARS-CoV-2 infection or an uninfected control (not recorded which). The sample here was whole blood, taken at baseline. The DNA is as follows: TGCGCCAGCAGCTTGGAGGGCGTAAAAAACATTCAGTACTTC. Translated, it gives CASSLEGVKNIQYF.